This T cell receptor beta chain is drawn from a study of blood T cell repertoires in COVID-19. Overall study context: Material from acute and convalescent COVID-19 was sourced from the United States, Italy and Spain.

Measured with immunoSEQ multiplex PCR; TCRdb has only the in-frame clones, and not every one. The top ten hold about 1.9% of the sample, which has 150,000 to 200,000 clones, 89% seen once. Per the germline V gene, CDR1 is SGHTA and CDR2 is FQGNSA. V lost 5 bases to trimming and J lost 4 bases, with 16 bases between them. The CDR3 runs 15 residues. Sequenced: peripheral blood. The J gene is TRBJ2-3, the V gene TRBV7-2, with D maybe TRBD1 (5 bases). This receptor was identified in a man aged 18 to 30 who had recovered from COVID-19. This chain's CDR3 is CASSRPGIKADTQYF. The CDR3 DNA is TGTGCCAGCAGCCGGCCAGGGATTAAGGCAGATACGCAGTATTTT.